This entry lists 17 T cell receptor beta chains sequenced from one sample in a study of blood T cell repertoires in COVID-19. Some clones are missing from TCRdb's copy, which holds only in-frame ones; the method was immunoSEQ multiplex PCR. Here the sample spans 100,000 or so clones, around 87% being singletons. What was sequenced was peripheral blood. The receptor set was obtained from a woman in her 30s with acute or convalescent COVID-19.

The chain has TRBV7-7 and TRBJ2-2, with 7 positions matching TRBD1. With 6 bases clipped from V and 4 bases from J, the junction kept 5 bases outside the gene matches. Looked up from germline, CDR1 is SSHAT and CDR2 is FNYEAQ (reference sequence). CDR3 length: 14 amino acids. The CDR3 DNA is TGTGCCAGCAGTGAGCAGGGGGTCACCGGGGAGCTGTTTTTT. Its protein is CASSEQGVTGELFF.

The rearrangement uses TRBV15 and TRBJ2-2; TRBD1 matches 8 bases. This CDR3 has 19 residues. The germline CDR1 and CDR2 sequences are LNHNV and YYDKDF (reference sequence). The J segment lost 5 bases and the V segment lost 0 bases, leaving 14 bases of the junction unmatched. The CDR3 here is CATSRDKSETGGSTGELFF. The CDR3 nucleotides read TGTGCCACCAGCAGAGACAAATCCGAAACAGGGGGGAGTACCGGGGAGCTGTTTTTT.

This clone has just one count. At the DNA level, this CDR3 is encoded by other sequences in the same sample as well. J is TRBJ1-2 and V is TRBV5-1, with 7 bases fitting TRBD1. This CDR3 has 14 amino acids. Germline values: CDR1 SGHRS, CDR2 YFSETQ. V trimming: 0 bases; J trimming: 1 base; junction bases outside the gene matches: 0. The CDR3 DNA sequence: TGCGCCAGCAGCTTGGGACAGGGTAACTATGGCTACACCTTC. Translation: CASSLGQGNYGYTF.

The CDR3 nucleotides are TGCGCCAGCAGCCAAGATTGGGCAGGGGATCAGCCCCAGCATTTT. Its translation: CASSQDWAGDQPQHF. The rearrangement uses TRBV4-1 and TRBJ1-5; a weak D match, TRBD1 (6 bases). The V end lost 0 bases, the J end lost 5 bases, and 11 bases lay between the germline ends. This CDR3 comprises 15 residues. In germline, CDR1 is MGHRA, CDR2 YSYEKL.

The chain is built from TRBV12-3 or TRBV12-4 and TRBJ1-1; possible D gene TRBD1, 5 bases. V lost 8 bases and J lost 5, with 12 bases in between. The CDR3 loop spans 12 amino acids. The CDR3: CASGGGRTEAFF. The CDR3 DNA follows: TGTGCCAGCGGGGGGGGGAGGACTGAAGCTTTCTTT.

The chain's CDR3 is CASSQPLRDNYEQFF. The CDR3 bases are TGTGCCAGCTCACAGCCCCTCAGGGACAACTATGAGCAGTTCTTC. V usage is TRBV18 and J usage is TRBJ2-1, with TRBD1 as a possible D gene (6 bases). V lost 4 bases to trimming and J lost 8 bases, with 18 bases between them. In germline, CDR1 is KGHSH, CDR2 LQKENI. The CDR3 contains 15 residues.

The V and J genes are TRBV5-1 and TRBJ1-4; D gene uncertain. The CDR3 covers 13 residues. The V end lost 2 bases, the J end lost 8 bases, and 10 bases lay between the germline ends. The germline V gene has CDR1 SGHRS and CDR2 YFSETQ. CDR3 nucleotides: TGCGCCAGCAGCTTCGGGGAAAGCGAAAAACTGTTTTTT. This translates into CASSFGESEKLFF.

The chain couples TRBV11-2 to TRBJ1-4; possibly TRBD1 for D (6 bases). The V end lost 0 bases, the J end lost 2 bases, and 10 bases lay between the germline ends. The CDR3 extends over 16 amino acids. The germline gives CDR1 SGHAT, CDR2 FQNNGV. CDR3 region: CASSLEGRGTNEKLFF. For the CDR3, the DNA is TGTGCCAGCAGCTTAGAGGGCAGGGGCACTAATGAAAAACTGTTTTTT.

CDR3 DNA: TGTGCCAGCAGCTTAGGGACAGGGCTGGACACTGAAGCTTTCTTT. Its translation: CASSLGTGLDTEAFF. J is TRBJ1-1 and V is TRBV7-9; 8 bases are shared with TRBD1. CDR1 and CDR2 from the germline V gene are SEHNR and FQNEAQ (reference sequence). This CDR3 spans 15 amino acids. V trimming: 1 base; J trimming: 3 bases; junction bases outside the gene matches: 4.

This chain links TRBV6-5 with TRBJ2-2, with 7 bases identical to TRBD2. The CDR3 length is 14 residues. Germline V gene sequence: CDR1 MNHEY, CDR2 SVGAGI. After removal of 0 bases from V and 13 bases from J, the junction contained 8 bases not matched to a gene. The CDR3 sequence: CASSYSGTIERLFF. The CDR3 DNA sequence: TGTGCCAGCAGTTACTCGGGGACTATCGAAAGGCTGTTTTTT.

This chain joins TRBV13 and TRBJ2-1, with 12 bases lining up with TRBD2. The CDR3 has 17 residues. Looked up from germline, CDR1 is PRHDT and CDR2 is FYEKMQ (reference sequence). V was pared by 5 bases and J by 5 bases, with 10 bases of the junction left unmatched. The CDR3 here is CASSPRLAGVSNNEQFF. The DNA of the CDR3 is TGTGCCAGCAGCCCCCGACTAGCGGGGGTCTCTAACAATGAGCAGTTCTTC.

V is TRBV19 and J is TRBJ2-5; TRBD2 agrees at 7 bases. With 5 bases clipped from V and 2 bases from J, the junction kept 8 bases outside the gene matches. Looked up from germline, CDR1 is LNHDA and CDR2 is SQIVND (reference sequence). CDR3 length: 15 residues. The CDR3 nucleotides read TGTGCCAGTAGTGACGGACTAGAGGTGCAAGAGACCCAGTACTTC. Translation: CASSDGLEVQETQYF.

Written as DNA, the CDR3 is TGTGCCACCACGACAGGTGCCCTGGGGTCACCCCTCCACTTT. It encodes CATTTGALGSPLHF. The chain is built from TRBV19 and TRBJ1-6; D is perhaps TRBD1 (6 bases). The V gene lost 10 bases and the J gene lost 10 bases, with 20 bases spanning the gap. CDR3 length: 14 residues. Germline-derived CDR1 and CDR2 are LNHDA and SQIVND (reference sequence).

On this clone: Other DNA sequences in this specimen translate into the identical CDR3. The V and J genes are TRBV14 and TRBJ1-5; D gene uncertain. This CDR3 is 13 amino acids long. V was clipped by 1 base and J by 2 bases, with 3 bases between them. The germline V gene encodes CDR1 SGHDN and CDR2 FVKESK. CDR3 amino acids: CASSQAGNQPQHF. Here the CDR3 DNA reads TGTGCCAGCAGCCAAGCGGGCAATCAGCCCCAGCATTTT.

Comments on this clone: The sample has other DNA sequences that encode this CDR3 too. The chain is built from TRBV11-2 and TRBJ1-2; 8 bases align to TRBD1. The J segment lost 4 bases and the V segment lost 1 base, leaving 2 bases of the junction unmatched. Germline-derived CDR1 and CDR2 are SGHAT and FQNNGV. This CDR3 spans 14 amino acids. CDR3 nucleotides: TGTGCCAGCAGCTTAGGTCAGGGGGCCTATGGCTACACCTTC. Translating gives CASSLGQGAYGYTF.

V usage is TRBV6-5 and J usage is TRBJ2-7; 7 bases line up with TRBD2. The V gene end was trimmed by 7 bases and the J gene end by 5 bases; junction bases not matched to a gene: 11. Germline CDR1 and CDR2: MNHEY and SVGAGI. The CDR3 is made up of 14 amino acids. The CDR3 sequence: CASTSGGVFHEQYF. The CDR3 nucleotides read TGTGCCAGCACTAGTGGGGGGGTCTTCCACGAGCAGTACTTC.

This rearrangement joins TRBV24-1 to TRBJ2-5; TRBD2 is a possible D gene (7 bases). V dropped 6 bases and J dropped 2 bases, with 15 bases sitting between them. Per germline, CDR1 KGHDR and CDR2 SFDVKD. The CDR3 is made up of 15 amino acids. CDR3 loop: CATSSGGAGQETQYF. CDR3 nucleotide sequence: TGTGCCACCAGTTCGGGGGGCGCTGGGCAAGAGACCCAGTACTTC.